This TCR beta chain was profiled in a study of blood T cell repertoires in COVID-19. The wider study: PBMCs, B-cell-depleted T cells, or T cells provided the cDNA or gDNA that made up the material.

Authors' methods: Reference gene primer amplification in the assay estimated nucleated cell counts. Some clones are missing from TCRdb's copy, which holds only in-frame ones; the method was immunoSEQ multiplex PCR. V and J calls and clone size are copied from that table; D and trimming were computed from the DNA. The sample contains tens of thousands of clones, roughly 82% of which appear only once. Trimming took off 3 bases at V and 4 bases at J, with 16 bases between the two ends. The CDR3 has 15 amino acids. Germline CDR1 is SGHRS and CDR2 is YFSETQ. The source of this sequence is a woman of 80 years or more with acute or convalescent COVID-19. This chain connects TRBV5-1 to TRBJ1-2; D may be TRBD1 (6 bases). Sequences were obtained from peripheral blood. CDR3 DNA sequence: TGCGCCAGCAGCTCCGGCCAGGGGAAAGGCTATGGCTACACCTTC. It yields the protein CASSSGQGKGYGYTF.